This T cell receptor (beta chain) was sequenced during a study of T cells after yellow fever vaccination. Study-level findings and limits: Most clones from primary vaccination were detected again post-booster (roughly 96% CD4, about 88% CD8).

Conversion of TCR transcripts into cDNA relied on 5'RACE template switching, which added a universal primer site and UMIs. From the 5' RACE reads, TCRdb called clonotypes with MiXCR, one entry per CDR3 protein. The data contain about 500,000 distinct CDR3 sequences, approximately 16% of them seen just once; the ten biggest clones take up around 15%. There are a few counts of this clonotype. Its antigen is not known. The CDR3 totals 15 residues. The junction had 4 bases not matched to a gene; V was cut back by 3 bases and J by 1 base. Per the germline V gene, CDR1 is KGHSH and CDR2 is LQKENI. The J gene is TRBJ1-1, the V gene TRBV18, with 8 nucleotides matching TRBD1. This clonotype was obtained from a man in his late teens or twenties who received the YFV17D yellow fever vaccine. Source: PBMCs, taken 5 days after the first yellow fever vaccination. The CDR3 DNA reads TGTGCCAGCTCACCTTACGGACAGGGGAACACTGAAGCTTTCTTT. The encoded protein is CASSPYGQGNTEAFF.